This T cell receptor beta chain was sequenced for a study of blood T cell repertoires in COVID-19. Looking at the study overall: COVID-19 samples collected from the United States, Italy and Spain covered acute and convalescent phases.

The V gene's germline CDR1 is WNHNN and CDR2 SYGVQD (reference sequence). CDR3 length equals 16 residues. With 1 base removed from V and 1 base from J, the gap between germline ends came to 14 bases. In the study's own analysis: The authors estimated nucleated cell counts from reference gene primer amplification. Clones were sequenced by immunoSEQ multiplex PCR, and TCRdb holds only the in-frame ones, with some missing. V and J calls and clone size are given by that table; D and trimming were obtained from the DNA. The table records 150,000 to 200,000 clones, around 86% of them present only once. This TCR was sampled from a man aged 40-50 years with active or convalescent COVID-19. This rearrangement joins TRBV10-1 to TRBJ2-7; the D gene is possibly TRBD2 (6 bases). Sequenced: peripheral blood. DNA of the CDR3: TGCGCCAGCAGTGAGTTACGTGGAGGAGGGTCCTACGAGCAGTACTTC. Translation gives CASSELRGGGSYEQYF.